This TCR beta chain was obtained from a study of lymphopenia after photon versus proton radiotherapy. Here immunoSEQ multiplex PCR was the method, and the copy in TCRdb shows in-frame clones only, minus some. This sample has tens of thousands of clones, with under 95% found just once. General study findings and limits: Relative stability marked proton patients; photon patients lost diversity and naive cells. After the lymphocyte nadir, photon-treated repertoires showed oligoclonal expansion, especially of CD8+ Temra cells.

This CDR3 is 16 amino acids long. Germline CDR1 reads LNHNV; CDR2 reads YYDKDF (reference sequence). V shed 1 base and J shed 7 bases, with 17 bases lying between them. This clone has more than one count but fewer than ten. What it binds is not known. This sequence originates from a woman between 50 and 59 years old with cholangiocarcinoma. The chain is built from TRBV15 and TRBJ1-5, with a weak D call TRBD1 (5 bases). This material consisted of peripheral blood, taken from a patient treated with photon-based radiotherapy. DNA of the CDR3: TGTGCCACCAGCAGAGGGGGGAGAGCAGGGACCCAGCCCCAGCATTTT. This gives the protein CATSRGGRAGTQPQHF.